A selection of T cell receptor beta chains follows, all from one sample in a study of cytomegalovirus exposure and HLA in healthy donors. The method was immunoSEQ multiplex PCR; TCRdb's version includes in-frame clones alone and lacks a portion of them. The repertoire consists of approximately 100,000 clones, with 79% occurring once and the leading ten covering roughly 4%. Sequencing was carried out using PBMCs. The receptors derive from a female donor in good health and CMV-seropositive. CDR3s include the opening cysteine and the closing phenylalanine or tryptophan. The D gene is left open where the match is weak. Size is stated for part of the rows, as once, few or many counts, or as a class when the clone is expanded.

V	length	D	J	size	DNA	CDR3
TRBV18	14	-	TRBJ1-2	-	TGTGCCAGCTCACCAGGTCAACAGGGCGGCGGCTACACCTTC	CASSPGQQGGGYTF
TRBV6-1	15	-	TRBJ1-5	-	TGTGCCAGCAGTGAAGTCAACGCAGGGAATCAGCCCCAGCATTTT	CASSEVNAGNQPQHF
TRBV5-1	15	TRBD1	TRBJ1-4	-	TGCGCCAGCAGCCTGGGACAGGCCTTTAATGAAAAACTGTTTTTT	CASSLGQAFNEKLFF
TRBV4-3	16	TRBD1	TRBJ1-5	few	TGCGCCAGCAGCCAATCCTGGACAGGGGGCGGACAGCCCCAGCATTTT	CASSQSWTGGGQPQHF
TRBV30	13	TRBD1	TRBJ2-7	-	TGTGCCTGGAGTGGAGGGGGACAGTACGAGCAGTACTTC	CAWSGGGQYEQYF
TRBV19	12	TRBD1	TRBJ1-2	-	TGTGCCGCCCAGGGGGTTGACTATGGCTACACCTTC	CAAQGVDYGYTF
TRBV2	16	TRBD1	TRBJ2-3	-	TGTGCCAGCAGTGGCCGGGACAGGAAGATCACAGATACGCAGTATTTT	CASSGRDRKITDTQYF
TRBV6-1	16	TRBD2	TRBJ2-7	-	TGTGCCAGCAGTGCCCGGGGGGGGACTAGCGGGATTGAGCAGTACTTC	CASSARGGTSGIEQYF
TRBV14	15	TRBD1	TRBJ2-7	once	TGTGCCAGCAGCCAAGGTCGGGACAGGGGGTACGAGCAGTACTTC	CASSQGRDRGYEQYF
TRBV2	14	TRBD2	TRBJ2-3	-	TGTGCCAGCAGGCTAGCGGGAGGTTGGGATACGCAGTATTTT	CASRLAGGWDTQYF
TRBV6-1	15	-	TRBJ2-7	-	TGTGCCAGCAGTTCCCCTGACAGGTTCTCCTACGAGCAGTACTTC	CASSSPDRFSYEQYF
TRBV27	15	-	TRBJ1-5	-	TGTGCCAGCAGTACCCTCGACAGGCCCAATCAGCCCCAGCATTTT	CASSTLDRPNQPQHF